Listed here are 26 T cell receptor beta chains from one sample, sequenced in a study of T cells in Graves' hyperthyroidism and ophthalmopathy (dated by TCRdb to between 2017 and 2020). Library generation was performed with multiplex PCR. Sequenced on an Illumina HiSeq 2000. TCR beta CDR3 regions were amplified from RNA transcripts. A first-round RT-PCR of the TCR CDR3 used the HTBI primer set with the Qiagen OneStep RT-PCR kit. Starting from the raw public reads, TCRdb applied fastp trimming at Q25, assembled clones with MiXCR and retained in-frame beta chains. Identical CDR3 proteins give one entry, which carries the most common genes and DNA. The sample yields around 450,000 distinct CDR3 sequences; roughly 14% were counted once. Of the sample, around an eighth is held by the ten largest clones. The sample consisted of blood. The receptors come from a woman younger than 35 with Graves' hyperthyroidism.

This clonotype was seen ten or more times. This rearrangement joins TRBV7-2 to TRBJ2-3; 12 bases line up with TRBD2. CDR1 is SGHTA, CDR2 FQGNSA, per germline. This CDR3 comprises 18 residues. The V gene end was trimmed by 7 bases and the J gene end by 1 base; junction bases not matched to a gene: 12. CDR3 DNA: TGTGCCAGCACCCGAGGCGGGCTAGCGGGGGGGCGCACAGATACGCAGTATTTT. This sequence encodes CASTRGGLAGGRTDTQYF.

This clonotype was seen a few times. This sequence joins TRBV27 and TRBJ2-5; D possibly corresponds to TRBD2 (6 bases). The V end was cut by 4 bases, the J end by 3 bases, with 12 bases between. There are 14 residues in the CDR3. Germline-derived CDR1 and CDR2 are MNHEY and SMNVEV (reference sequence). Here the CDR3 DNA reads TGTGCCAGCAGTTCAAACGGGGGTGAAGAGACCCAGTACTTC. Encoded protein: CASSSNGGEETQYF.

The gene calls are TRBV6-1 and TRBJ2-7; TRBD1 agrees at 7 bases. After removal of 5 bases from V and 5 bases from J, the junction contained 6 bases not matched to a gene. This CDR3 comprises 13 residues. Per germline, CDR1 MNHNS and CDR2 SASEGT. The CDR3 coding sequence is TGTGCCAGCAGTCTGACAGGGATGCACGAGCAGTACTTC. Translation gives CASSLTGMHEQYF.

This clonotype has a count of ten or more. This rearrangement joins TRBV5-1 to TRBJ2-3; D may correspond to TRBD1 or TRBD2 (5 bases each). Germline V gene lookup returns CDR1 SGHRS and CDR2 YFSETQ. The CDR3 has 15 amino acids. Trimming cost V 2 bases and J 2 bases, with 12 bases left between them. CDR3 sequence reads: CASSFWDGFTDTQYF. The CDR3 region has the DNA TGCGCCAGCAGCTTTTGGGACGGTTTCACAGATACGCAGTATTTT. Looking up the rest from reference TRBV5-1 and TRBJ2-3 gives the full variable domain: KAGVTQTPRYLIKTRGQQVTLSCSPISGHRSVSWYQQTPGQGLQFLFEYFSETQRNKGNFPGRFSGRQFSNSRSEMNVSTLELGDSALYLCASSFWDGFTDTQYFGPGTRLTVL.

Only a few counts were recorded for this clonotype. The rearrangement links TRBV12-3 or TRBV12-4 to TRBJ2-2; D gene unclear. This CDR3 comprises 14 residues. V shed 4 bases and J shed 4 bases, with 10 bases lying between them. The CDR3 sequence is CASSWVPTTGELFF. DNA for the CDR3: TGTGCCAGCAGTTGGGTCCCGACCACCGGGGAGCTGTTTTTT.

This clonotype has at least ten counts. V and J are TRBV6-5 and TRBJ1-2; D remains unclear. The V end was cut by 6 bases, the J end by 8 bases, with 19 bases between. The CDR3 covers 14 residues. Germline lookup yields CDR1 MNHEY and CDR2 SVGAGI. CDR3 coding DNA: TGTGCCAGCAGGGCCGTCGGGCGAGGAGGAGGCTACACCTTC. This codes for CASRAVGRGGGYTF.

V and J are TRBV9 and TRBJ1-2; D uncertain. The V and J ends lost 5 bases and 6 bases respectively, with 14 bases between them. CDR3 length: 13 residues. Germline V lookup: CDR1 SGDLS, CDR2 YYNGEE. The CDR3 protein is CASSSDGENGYTF. The CDR3 DNA reads TGTGCCAGCAGTTCGGACGGAGAGAATGGCTACACCTTC.

The rearrangement links TRBV7-8 to TRBJ1-5; unclear D gene. CDR1 SGHVS and CDR2 FQNEAQ come from the germline V gene. This CDR3 is built from 15 residues. V dropped 1 base and J dropped 3 bases, with 10 bases sitting between them. The CDR3 protein is CASSLDRVPNQPQHF. In DNA, the CDR3 is TGTGCCAGCAGCTTAGACCGGGTCCCCAATCAGCCCCAGCATTTT.

This clonotype turned up a few times. The CDR3 loop is CASSLHTDISSTDTQYF. The DNA of the CDR3 is TGCGCCAGCAGCCTACATACAGATATCTCTAGCACAGATACGCAGTATTTT. The chain has TRBV5-1 and TRBJ2-3; no clear D. The CDR3 extends over 17 amino acids. V gave up 4 bases and J gave up 0 bases, with 18 bases separating them. Germline lookup yields CDR1 SGHRS and CDR2 YFSETQ.

In its sample, this clonotype was seen many times. V is TRBV20-1 and J is TRBJ2-1; possibly TRBD2 for D (6 bases). Trimming took 4 bases from V and 7 from J, leaving 17 bases between them. CDR3 length equals 14 residues. Germline assignment: CDR1 DFQATT and CDR2 SNEGSKA (reference sequence). CDR3 bases: TGCAGTGCTAAGCTAGGAGGGGATATGAATGAGCAGTTCTTC. This translates into CSAKLGGDMNEQFF.

This clonotype was counted at least ten times. The chain links TRBV10-2 to TRBJ2-7; D is uncertain. The CDR3 contains 13 residues. V was cut by 8 bases and J by 4 bases, with 15 bases left in between. Germline V gene data show CDR1 as WSHSY and CDR2 as SAAADI. This CDR3 reads CASRQAQPYEQYF. The CDR3 bases are TGCGCCAGCCGTCAAGCGCAGCCGTACGAGCAGTACTTC.

This clonotype was recorded at least ten times. The chain recombines TRBV3-1 with TRBJ2-7, with 12 bases aligning to TRBD2. This CDR3 spans 17 amino acids. V gave up 2 bases and J gave up 6 bases; unmatched junction bases: 11. CDR1 LGHDT and CDR2 YNNKEL come from the germline V gene (reference sequence). CDR3 nucleotides: TGTGCCAGCAGCCAATCTAGCGGGAGGGCCGTCGGAGGCGAGCAGTACTTC. Amino acids: CASSQSSGRAVGGEQYF.

This clonotype was picked up many times. V gene TRBV6-1 combines with J gene TRBJ2-1, with 10 bases fitting TRBD2. CDR1 is MNHNS and CDR2 is SASEGT in the germline V gene. Trimming at V came to 3 bases and at J to 6 bases, leaving 11 bases not matched to a gene. The CDR3 runs to 17 residues. CDR3 in amino acids: CASSDWGGAGGRNEQFF. DNA of the CDR3: TGTGCCAGCAGTGATTGGGGGGGAGCGGGAGGGCGCAATGAGCAGTTCTTC.

This clonotype was observed at least ten times. This chain joins TRBV12-3 or TRBV12-4 and TRBJ2-5; TRBD2 is a possible D gene (6 bases). The CDR3 loop spans 14 amino acids. V was shortened by 5 bases and J by 2 bases, with 12 bases between the two germline ends. In DNA form, the CDR3 reads TGTGCCAGCAGTCTCAAAGCGGGTCAAGAGACCCAGTACTTC. Translated: CASSLKAGQETQYF.

This clonotype was counted at least ten times. The chain recombines TRBV11-2 with TRBJ2-1; 9 nucleotides agree with TRBD2. V lost 6 bases, J lost 9 bases, and 9 bases stayed unmatched. This CDR3 is built from 14 residues. CDR1 and CDR2 (germline): SGHAT, FQNNGV. Here the CDR3 DNA reads TGTGCCAGCAGTTGGGGCGGGGGGGGGGGTGAGCAGTTCTTC. It encodes CASSWGGGGGEQFF.

V usage is TRBV6-1 and J usage is TRBJ1-2, with 8 bases aligning to TRBD1. The J segment lost 1 base and the V segment lost 6 bases, leaving 4 bases of the junction unmatched. Germline V gives CDR1 MNHNS, CDR2 SASEGT. The CDR3 has 14 residues. The CDR3 here is CASRWTGSNYGYTF. The DNA of the CDR3 is TGTGCCAGCAGGTGGACAGGGAGTAACTATGGCTACACCTTC.

This clonotype came up many times. The chain employs TRBV2 and TRBJ1-4, with 7 bases aligning to TRBD1. Looked up from germline, CDR1 is SNHLY and CDR2 is FYNNEI. The J segment lost 3 bases and the V segment lost 7 bases, leaving 8 bases of the junction unmatched. The CDR3 has 15 residues. CDR3 region: CASIWSGTANEKLFF. CDR3 DNA sequence: TGTGCCAGCATTTGGTCCGGGACAGCTAATGAAAAACTGTTTTTT. Complete variable domain (other parts from reference TRBV2 and TRBJ1-4): EPEVTQTPSHQVTQMGQEVILRCVPISNHLYFYWYRQILGQKVEFLVSFYNNEISEKSEIFDDQFSVERPDGSNFTLKIRSTKLEDSAMYFCASIWSGTANEKLFFGSGTQLSVL.

The J gene is TRBJ2-2, the V gene TRBV9, with 9 positions matching TRBD2. CDR3 size: 16 residues. Germline V lookup: CDR1 SGDLS, CDR2 YYNGEE. Trimming cost V 0 bases and J 6 bases; bases outside gene matches: 6. CDR3 sequence: CASSVVRGRGAGELFF. The CDR3, as DNA: TGTGCCAGCAGCGTAGTACGCGGGAGGGGGGCCGGGGAGCTGTTTTTT.

This clonotype has at least ten counts. The rearrangement uses TRBV11-2 and TRBJ1-3; tentatively, D is TRBD1 (6 bases). Germline-derived CDR1 and CDR2 are SGHAT and FQNNGV. Trimming cost V 5 bases and J 0 bases, with 8 bases left between them. CDR3 length: 14 residues. The CDR3 loop reads CASSRDNSGNTIYF. The CDR3 region has the DNA TGTGCCAGCAGCCGGGACAACTCTGGAAACACCATATATTTT.

This clonotype was recorded a few times. The genes are TRBV4-3 and TRBJ2-2; 7 bases are a match to TRBD1. The CDR3 is 14 residues long. The junction had 3 bases not matched to a gene; V was cut back by 2 bases and J by 6 bases. The germline V gene has CDR1 LGHNA and CDR2 YSLEER. The DNA for the CDR3 is TGCGCCAGCAGCCAACTCACAGGGGCCGGGGAGCTGTTTTTT. This gives the protein CASSQLTGAGELFF.

This clonotype occurred many times. The rearrangement joins TRBV5-1 to TRBJ1-1; possibly TRBD1 for D (6 bases). Germline CDR1 reads SGHRS; CDR2 reads YFSETQ. This CDR3 is 14 amino acids long. Trimming removed 3 bases at V and 1 base at J, with 10 bases between. CDR3 region: CASSSGQRNTEAFF. CDR3 sequence (DNA): TGCGCCAGCAGCTCTGGACAGCGGAACACTGAAGCTTTCTTT.

This clonotype appeared many times. A read error may account for a junction end that differs from germline. The gene calls are TRBV6-1 and TRBJ1-1, with D tentatively TRBD1 (6 bases). Germline V gives CDR1 MNHNS, CDR2 SASEGT. The CDR3 totals 14 residues. The CDR3 DNA reads TGCGCCAGCAGCCTGACAGGACAGAACACTGAAGCTTTCTTT. This encodes CASSLTGQNTEAFF.

This clonotype has just a few counts. The chain uses TRBV12-3 or TRBV12-4 and TRBJ1-1; D uncertain. V gave up 6 bases and J gave up 2 bases, with 10 bases separating them. The CDR3 is 13 residues long. CDR3 nucleotide sequence: TGTGCCAGCAGAAAGGGAAGCAACACTGAAGCTTTCTTT. Its translation: CASRKGSNTEAFF.

At least ten counts were recorded for this clonotype. The V gene is TRBV18, the J gene TRBJ1-1; D unclear. Trimming removed 3 bases at V and 0 bases at J, with 8 bases between. The CDR3 totals 14 residues. Germline lookup yields CDR1 KGHSH and CDR2 LQKENI. CDR3 in DNA: TGTGCCAGCTCACCGGTGAAGATGAACACTGAAGCTTTCTTT. This gives the protein CASSPVKMNTEAFF.

This clonotype has at least ten counts. V usage is TRBV20-1 and J usage is TRBJ2-3; a weak D match, TRBD2 (5 bases). Trimming took 0 bases from V and 2 from J, leaving 12 bases between them. CDR1 is DFQATT and CDR2 is SNEGSKA in the germline V gene (reference sequence). The CDR3 totals 15 residues. The CDR3 region is CSARDPWTYTDTQYF. The CDR3 nucleotides read TGCAGTGCTAGAGATCCTTGGACTTACACAGATACGCAGTATTTT.

In this sample, this clonotype turned up many times. The chain joins TRBV7-3 to TRBJ2-1, with 8 bases that match TRBD1. Germline V gene sequence: CDR1 SGHTA, CDR2 FQGTGA. After removal of 4 bases from V and 0 bases from J, the junction contained 2 bases not matched to a gene. The CDR3 has 15 residues. The CDR3 bases are TGTGCCAGCAGCTGGACAGGGAGCTCCTACAATGAGCAGTTCTTC. This translates into CASSWTGSSYNEQFF. The variable domain in full, with the rest retrieved from reference TRBV7-3 and TRBJ2-1, is GAGVSQTPSNKVTEKGKYVELRCDPISGHTALYWYRQSLGQGPEFLIYFQGTGAADDSGLPNDRFFAVRPEGSVSTLKIQRTERGDSAVYLCASSWTGSSYNEQFFGPGTRLTVL.